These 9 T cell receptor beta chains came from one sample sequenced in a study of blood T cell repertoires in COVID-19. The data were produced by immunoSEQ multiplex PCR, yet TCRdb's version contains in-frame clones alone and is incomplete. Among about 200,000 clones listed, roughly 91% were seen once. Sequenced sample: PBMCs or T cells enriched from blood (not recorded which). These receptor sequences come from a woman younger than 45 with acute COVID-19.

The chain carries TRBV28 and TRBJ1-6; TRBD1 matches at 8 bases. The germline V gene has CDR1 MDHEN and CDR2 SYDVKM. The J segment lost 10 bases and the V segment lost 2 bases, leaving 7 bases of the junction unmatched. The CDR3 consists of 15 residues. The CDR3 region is CASSLGDRFRSPLHF. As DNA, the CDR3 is TGTGCCAGCAGTTTAGGGGACAGGTTTAGGTCACCCCTCCACTTT.

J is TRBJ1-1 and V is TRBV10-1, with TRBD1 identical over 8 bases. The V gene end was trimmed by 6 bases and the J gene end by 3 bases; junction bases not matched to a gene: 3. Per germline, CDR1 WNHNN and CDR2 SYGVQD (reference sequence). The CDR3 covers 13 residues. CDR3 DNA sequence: TGCGCCAGCAGAGAACAGGGGGACACTGAAGCTTTCTTT. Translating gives CASREQGDTEAFF.

The CDR3 here is CASSYLTSGGAGEQFF. The CDR3 DNA sequence: TGTGCCAGCAGTTACTTGACTAGCGGGGGGGCCGGTGAGCAGTTCTTC. This rearrangement joins TRBV6-5 to TRBJ2-1; 14 positions match TRBD2. The CDR3 has 16 amino acids. V shed 1 base and J 9 bases; nucleotides not matched to a gene: 5. CDR1 is MNHEY, CDR2 SVGAGI, per germline.

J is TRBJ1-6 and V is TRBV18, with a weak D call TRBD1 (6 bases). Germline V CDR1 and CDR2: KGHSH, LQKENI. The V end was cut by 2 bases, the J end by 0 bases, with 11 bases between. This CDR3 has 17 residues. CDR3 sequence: CASSPGQISSYNSPLHF. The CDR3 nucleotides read TGTGCCAGCTCACCAGGACAGATTAGCTCCTATAATTCACCCCTCCACTTT.

CDR3 sequence: CASGFDRYNEQFF. CDR3 coding DNA: TGTGCTAGTGGTTTTGACAGATACAATGAGCAGTTCTTC. The chain is built from TRBV12-5 and TRBJ2-1; possibly TRBD1 for D (5 bases). The V and J ends lost 3 bases and 4 bases respectively, with 7 bases between them. The CDR3 sequence is 13 residues long. In germline, CDR1 is LGHNT, CDR2 FRNRAP.

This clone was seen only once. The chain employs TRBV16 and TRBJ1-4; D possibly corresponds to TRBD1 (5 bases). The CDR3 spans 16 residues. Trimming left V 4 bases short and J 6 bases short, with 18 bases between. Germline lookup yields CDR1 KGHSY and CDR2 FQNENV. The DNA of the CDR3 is TGTGCCAGCAGCCGCCCTTTGGGGCTATCTGATGAAAAACTGTTTTTT. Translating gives CASSRPLGLSDEKLFF.

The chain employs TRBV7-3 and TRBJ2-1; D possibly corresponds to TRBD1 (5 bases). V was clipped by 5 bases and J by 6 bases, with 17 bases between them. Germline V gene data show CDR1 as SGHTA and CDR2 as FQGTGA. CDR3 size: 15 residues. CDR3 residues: CASSHPQGTANEQFF. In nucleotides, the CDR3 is TGTGCCAGCAGCCATCCGCAGGGAACCGCCAATGAGCAGTTCTTC.

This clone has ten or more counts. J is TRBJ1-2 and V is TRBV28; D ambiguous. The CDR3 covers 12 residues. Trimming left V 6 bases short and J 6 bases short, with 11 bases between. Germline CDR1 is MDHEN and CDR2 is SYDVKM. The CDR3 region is CASSHPRDGYTF. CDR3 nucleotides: TGTGCCAGCAGCCATCCGCGGGATGGCTACACCTTC.

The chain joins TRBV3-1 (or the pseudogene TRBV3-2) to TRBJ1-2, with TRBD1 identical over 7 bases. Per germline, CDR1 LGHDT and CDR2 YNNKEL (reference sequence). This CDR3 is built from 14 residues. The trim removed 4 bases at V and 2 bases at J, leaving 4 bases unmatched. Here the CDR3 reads CASSPRDRNYGYTF. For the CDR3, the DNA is TGTGCCAGCAGCCCTCGGGACAGAAACTATGGCTACACCTTC.